This T cell receptor beta chain was retrieved from a study of cytomegalovirus exposure and HLA in healthy donors. Findings and limits, study-wide: With further analysis later on, most CMV-associated TCR beta chains appeared HLA-restricted. Analysis performed later found 15,000 or so TCR beta sequences associated with HLA alleles at 0.05 false discovery rate. Donors were assumed by presence/absence analyses to have roughly uniform sequencing depth.

Researchers ran the PCR with 60 Vbeta and 13 Jbeta primers. Assay: immunoSEQ multiplex PCR; the TCRdb copy retains only in-frame clones and omits some. The table lists under 200,000 clones, 73% of them singletons. Germline lookup yields CDR1 MNHEY and CDR2 SMNVEV (reference sequence). With 5 bases removed from V and 4 bases from J, the gap between germline ends came to 14 bases. The CDR3 contains 15 residues. Concerning this clone itself: Its antigen remains unidentified.

Specimen: PBMCs. The source is a woman aged 25 to 39 in good health and CMV-seronegative. The chain links TRBV27 to TRBJ1-4, with D possibly matching TRBD1 (6 bases). CDR3 DNA sequence: TGTGCCAGCAGTGAACCAGGGGCTGGTAATGAAAAACTGTTTTTT. Residues: CASSEPGAGNEKLFF.